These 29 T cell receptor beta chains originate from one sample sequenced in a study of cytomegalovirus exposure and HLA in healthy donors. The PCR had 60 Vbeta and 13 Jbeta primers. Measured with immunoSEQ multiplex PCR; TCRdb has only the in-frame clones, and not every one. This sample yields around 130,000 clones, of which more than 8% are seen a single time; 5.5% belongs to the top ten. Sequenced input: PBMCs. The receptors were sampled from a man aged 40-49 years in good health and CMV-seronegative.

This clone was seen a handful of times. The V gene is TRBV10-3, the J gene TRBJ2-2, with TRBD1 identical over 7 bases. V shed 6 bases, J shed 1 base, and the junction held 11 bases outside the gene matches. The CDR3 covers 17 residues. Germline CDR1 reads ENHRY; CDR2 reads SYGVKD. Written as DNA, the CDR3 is TGTGCCATCAGAGGACAGGTCGCAACCCTGAACACCGGGGAGCTGTTTTTT. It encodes CAIRGQVATLNTGELFF.

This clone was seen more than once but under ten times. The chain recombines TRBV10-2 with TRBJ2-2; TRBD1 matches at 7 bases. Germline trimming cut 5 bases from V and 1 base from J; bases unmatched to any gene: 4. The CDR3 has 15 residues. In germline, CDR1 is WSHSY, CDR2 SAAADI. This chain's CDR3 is CASSLQGRNTGELFF. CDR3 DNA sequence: TGCGCCAGCAGTTTACAGGGGCGGAACACCGGGGAGCTGTTTTTT.

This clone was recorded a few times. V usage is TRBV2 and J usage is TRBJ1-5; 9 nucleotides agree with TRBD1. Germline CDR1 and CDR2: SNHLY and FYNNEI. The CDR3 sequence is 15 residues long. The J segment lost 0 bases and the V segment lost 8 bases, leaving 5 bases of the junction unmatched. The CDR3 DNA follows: TGTGCCAGCGGGCCGGGACAGGGTAGCAATCAGCCCCAGCATTTT. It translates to CASGPGQGSNQPQHF.

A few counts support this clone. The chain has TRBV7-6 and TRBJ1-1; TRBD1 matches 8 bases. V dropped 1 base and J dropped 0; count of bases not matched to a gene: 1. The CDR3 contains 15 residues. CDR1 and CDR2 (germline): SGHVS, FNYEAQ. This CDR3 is CASSLGTGMNTEAFF. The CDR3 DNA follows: TGTGCCAGCAGCTTAGGGACAGGGATGAACACTGAAGCTTTCTTT.

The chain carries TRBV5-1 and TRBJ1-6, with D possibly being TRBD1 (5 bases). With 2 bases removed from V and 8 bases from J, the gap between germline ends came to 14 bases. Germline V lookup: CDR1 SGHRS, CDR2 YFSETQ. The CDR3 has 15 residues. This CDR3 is CASSFLFLGDSPLHF. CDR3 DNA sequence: TGCGCCAGCAGCTTTTTATTCCTAGGGGATTCACCCCTCCACTTT.

CDR3 DNA sequence: TGTGCCAGTAGTCTGCAGCGGGGGGCAACCTACGAGCAGTACTTC. Protein: CASSLQRGATYEQYF. The rearrangement uses TRBV19 and TRBJ2-7; TRBD2 matches 9 bases. Germline trimming cut 5 bases from V and 2 bases from J; bases unmatched to any gene: 7. Germline loops: CDR1 LNHDA, CDR2 SQIVND (reference sequence). The CDR3 length is 15 residues.

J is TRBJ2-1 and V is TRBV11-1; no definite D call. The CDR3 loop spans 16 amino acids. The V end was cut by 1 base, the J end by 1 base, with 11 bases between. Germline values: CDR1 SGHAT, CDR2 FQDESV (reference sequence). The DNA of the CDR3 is TGTGCCAGCAGCTTAGAGGTAGCCCTTTCCTACAATGAGCAGTTCTTC. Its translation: CASSLEVALSYNEQFF.

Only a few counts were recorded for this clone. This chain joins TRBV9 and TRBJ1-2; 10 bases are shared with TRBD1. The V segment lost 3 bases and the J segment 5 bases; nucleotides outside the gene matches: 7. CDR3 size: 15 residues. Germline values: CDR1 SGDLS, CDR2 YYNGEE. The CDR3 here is CASSASGTGEYGYTF. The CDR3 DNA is TGTGCCAGCAGCGCCTCCGGGACAGGGGAATATGGCTACACCTTC.

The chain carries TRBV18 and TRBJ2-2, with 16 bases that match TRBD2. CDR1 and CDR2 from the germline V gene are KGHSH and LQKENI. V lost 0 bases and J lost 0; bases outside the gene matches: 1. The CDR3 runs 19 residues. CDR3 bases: TGTGCCAGCTCACCACCGGGACTAGCGGGGGGGCCGAACACCGGGGAGCTGTTTTTT. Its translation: CASSPPGLAGGPNTGELFF.

The CDR3 region has the DNA TGCGCCAGCAGCTTGGCGGCAGGTGGTTACGAAAAACTGTTTTTT. Its translation is CASSLAAGGYEKLFF. The chain employs TRBV5-1 and TRBJ1-4; D gene unclear. The germline V gene has CDR1 SGHRS and CDR2 YFSETQ. Trimming removed 0 bases from V and 8 bases from J, with 14 bases in between. The CDR3 consists of 15 residues. Using reference TRBV5-1 and TRBJ1-4 for the parts outside the CDR3, the full variable domain is KAGVTQTPRYLIKTRGQQVTLSCSPISGHRSVSWYQQTPGQGLQFLFEYFSETQRNKGNFPGRFSGRQFSNSRSEMNVSTLELGDSALYLCASSLAAGGYEKLFFGSGTQLSVL.

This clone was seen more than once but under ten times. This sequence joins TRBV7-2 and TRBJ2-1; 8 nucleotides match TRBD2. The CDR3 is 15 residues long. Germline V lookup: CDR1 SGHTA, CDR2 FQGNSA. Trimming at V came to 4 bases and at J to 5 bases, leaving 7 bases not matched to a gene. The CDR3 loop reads CASSSLAGTHNEQFF. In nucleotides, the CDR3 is TGTGCCAGCAGCTCCTTAGCGGGGACCCACAATGAGCAGTTCTTC.

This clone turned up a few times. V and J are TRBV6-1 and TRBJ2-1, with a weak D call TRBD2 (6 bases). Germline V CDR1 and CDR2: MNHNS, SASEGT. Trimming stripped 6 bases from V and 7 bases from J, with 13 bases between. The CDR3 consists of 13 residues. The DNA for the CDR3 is TGTGCCAGCAGCCGGGAGAACTTTAATGAGCAGTTCTTC. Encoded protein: CASSRENFNEQFF.

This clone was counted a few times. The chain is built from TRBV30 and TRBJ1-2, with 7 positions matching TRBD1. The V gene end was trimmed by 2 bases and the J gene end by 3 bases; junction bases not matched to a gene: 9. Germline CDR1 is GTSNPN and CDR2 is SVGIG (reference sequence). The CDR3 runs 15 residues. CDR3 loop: CAWSRDRTGDYGYTF. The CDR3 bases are TGTGCCTGGAGTAGGGACAGAACCGGGGACTATGGCTACACCTTC.

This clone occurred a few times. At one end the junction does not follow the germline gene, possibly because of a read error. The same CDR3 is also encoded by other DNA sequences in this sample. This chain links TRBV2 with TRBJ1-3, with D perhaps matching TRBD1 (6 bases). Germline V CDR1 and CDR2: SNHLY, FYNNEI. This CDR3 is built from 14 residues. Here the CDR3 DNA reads TGTGCTAGCAGTGGCAGCAGGGGTAGAAACACCATATATTTT. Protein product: CASSGSRGRNTIYF.

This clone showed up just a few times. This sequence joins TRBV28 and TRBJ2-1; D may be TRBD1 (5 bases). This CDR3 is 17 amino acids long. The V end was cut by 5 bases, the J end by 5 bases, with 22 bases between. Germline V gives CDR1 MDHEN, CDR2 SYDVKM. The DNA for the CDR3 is TGTGCCAGCAGTCAGTACCCGACCCAGGGAAGCGACAATGAGCAGTTCTTC. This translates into CASSQYPTQGSDNEQFF.

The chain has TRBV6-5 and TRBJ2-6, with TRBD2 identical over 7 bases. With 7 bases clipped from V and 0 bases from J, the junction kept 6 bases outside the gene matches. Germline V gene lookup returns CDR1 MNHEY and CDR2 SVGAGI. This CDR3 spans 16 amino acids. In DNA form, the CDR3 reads TGTGCCAGCACTAACTCGGGGGGCTCTGGGGCCAACGTCCTGACTTTC. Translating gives CASTNSGGSGANVLTF.

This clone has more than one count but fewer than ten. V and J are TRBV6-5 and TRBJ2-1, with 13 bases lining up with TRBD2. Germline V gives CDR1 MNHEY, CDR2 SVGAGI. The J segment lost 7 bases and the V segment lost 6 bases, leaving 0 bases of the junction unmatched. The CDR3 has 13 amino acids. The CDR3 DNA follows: TGTGCCAGCAGACTAGCGGGGGGGAATGAGCAGTTCTTC. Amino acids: CASRLAGGNEQFF.

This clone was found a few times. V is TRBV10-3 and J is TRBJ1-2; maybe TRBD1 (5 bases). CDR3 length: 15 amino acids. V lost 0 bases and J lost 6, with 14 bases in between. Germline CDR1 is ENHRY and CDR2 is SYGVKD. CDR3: CAISESKGQAHGYTF. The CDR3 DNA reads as TGTGCCATCAGTGAGTCGAAGGGGCAGGCCCATGGCTACACCTTC.

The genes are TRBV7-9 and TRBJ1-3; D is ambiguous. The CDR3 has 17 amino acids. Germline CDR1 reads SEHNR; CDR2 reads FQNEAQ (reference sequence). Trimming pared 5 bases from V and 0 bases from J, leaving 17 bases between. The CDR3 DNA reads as TGTGCCAGCAGCCATTCCGGTCAAAGGAGCTCTGGAAACACCATATATTTT. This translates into CASSHSGQRSSGNTIYF.

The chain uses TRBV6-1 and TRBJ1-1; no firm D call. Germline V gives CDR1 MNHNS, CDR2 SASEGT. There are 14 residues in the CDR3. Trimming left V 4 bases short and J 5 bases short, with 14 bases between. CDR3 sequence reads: CASSAARTVTEAFF. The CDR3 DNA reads TGTGCCAGCAGTGCCGCGCGTACAGTGACTGAAGCTTTCTTT.

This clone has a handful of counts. CDR3 DNA sequence: TGCGCCAGCAGCCAAGATCTAGGCAGCCCTTACACTGAAGCTTTCTTT. Translated: CASSQDLGSPYTEAFF. The chain is built from TRBV4-1 and TRBJ1-1; D is unresolved. The CDR3 is 16 amino acids. The V gene's germline CDR1 is MGHRA and CDR2 YSYEKL. Trimming pared 0 bases from V and 3 bases from J, leaving 14 bases between.

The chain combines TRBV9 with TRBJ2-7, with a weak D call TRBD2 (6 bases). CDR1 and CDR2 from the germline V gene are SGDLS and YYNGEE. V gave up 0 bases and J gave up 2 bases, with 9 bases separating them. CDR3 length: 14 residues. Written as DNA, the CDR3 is TGTGCCAGCAGCGTAGGGGACTTGCCCTACGAGCAGTACTTC. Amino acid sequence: CASSVGDLPYEQYF.

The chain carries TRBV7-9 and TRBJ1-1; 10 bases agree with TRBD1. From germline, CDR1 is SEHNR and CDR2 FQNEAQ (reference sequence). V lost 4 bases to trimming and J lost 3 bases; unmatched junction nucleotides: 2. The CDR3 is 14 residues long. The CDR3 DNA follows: TGTGCCAGCAGCTGGACAGGGGGGGACACTGAAGCTTTCTTT. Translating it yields CASSWTGGDTEAFF.

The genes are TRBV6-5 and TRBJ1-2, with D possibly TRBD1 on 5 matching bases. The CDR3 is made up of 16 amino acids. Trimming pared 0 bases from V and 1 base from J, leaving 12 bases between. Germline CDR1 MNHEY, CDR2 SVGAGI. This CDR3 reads CASSYSSVRGNYGYTF. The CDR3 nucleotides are TGTGCCAGCAGTTACTCTTCCGTTAGGGGTAACTATGGCTACACCTTC.

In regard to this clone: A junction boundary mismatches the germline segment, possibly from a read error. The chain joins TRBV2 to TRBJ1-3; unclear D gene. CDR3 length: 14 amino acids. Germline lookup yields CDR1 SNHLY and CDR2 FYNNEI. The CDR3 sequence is CASSEGYYRNNIYF. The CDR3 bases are TGTGCCAGCAGTGAAGGATACTATCGGAACAACATATATTTT.

As DNA, the CDR3 is TGTGCCAGTAGTATTGCCTTGGGCGGGACAGGGGCACATAGCAATCAGCCCCAGCATTTT. This gives the protein CASSIALGGTGAHSNQPQHF. The rearrangement joins TRBV19 to TRBJ1-5, with TRBD1 identical over 10 bases. The germline V gene has CDR1 LNHDA and CDR2 SQIVND (reference sequence). The V gene end was trimmed by 3 bases and the J gene end by 0 bases; junction bases not matched to a gene: 14. There are 20 residues in the CDR3.

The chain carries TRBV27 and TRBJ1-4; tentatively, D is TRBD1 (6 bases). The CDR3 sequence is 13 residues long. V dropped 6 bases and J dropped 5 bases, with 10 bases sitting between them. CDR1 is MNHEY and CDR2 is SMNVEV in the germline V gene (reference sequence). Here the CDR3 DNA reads TGTGCCAGCAGCTGGACAGTGAATGAAAAACTGTTTTTT. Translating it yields CASSWTVNEKLFF.

This CDR3 is CSAQQGYGYTF. The CDR3, as DNA: TGCAGTGCTCAGCAGGGATATGGCTACACCTTC. The V gene is TRBV20-1, the J gene TRBJ1-2, with a tentative D call TRBD1 (5 bases). The V end was cut by 5 bases, the J end by 5 bases, with 9 bases between. Per the germline V gene, CDR1 is DFQATT and CDR2 is SNEGSKA (reference sequence). The CDR3 is made up of 11 amino acids.

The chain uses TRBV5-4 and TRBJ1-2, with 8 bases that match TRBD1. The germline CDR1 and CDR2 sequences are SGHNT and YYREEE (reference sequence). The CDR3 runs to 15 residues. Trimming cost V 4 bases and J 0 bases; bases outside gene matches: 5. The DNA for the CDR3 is TGTGCCAGCAGCAGGGGGACAGGAGCTAACTATGGCTACACCTTC. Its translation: CASSRGTGANYGYTF.